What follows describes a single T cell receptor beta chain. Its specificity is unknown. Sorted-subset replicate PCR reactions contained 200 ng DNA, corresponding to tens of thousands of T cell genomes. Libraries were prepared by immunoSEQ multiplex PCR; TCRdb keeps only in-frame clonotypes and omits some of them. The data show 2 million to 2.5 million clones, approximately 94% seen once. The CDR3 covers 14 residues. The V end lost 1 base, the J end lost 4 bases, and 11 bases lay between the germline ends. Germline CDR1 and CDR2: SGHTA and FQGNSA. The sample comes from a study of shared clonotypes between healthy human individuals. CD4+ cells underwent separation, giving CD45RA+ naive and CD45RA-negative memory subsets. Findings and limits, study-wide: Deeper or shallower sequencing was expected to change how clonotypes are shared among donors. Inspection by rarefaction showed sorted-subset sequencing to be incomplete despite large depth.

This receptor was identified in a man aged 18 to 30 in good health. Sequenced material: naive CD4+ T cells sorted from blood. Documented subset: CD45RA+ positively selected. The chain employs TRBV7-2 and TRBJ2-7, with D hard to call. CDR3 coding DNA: TGTGCCAGCAGCTTAGTAGGGTTCTCTTACGAGCAGTACTTC. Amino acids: CASSLVGFSYEQYF.